This TCR beta chain was found in a study of early T cells in non-severe SARS-CoV-2 infection. At the level of the study: Unsorted whole-blood RNA was sequenced in bulk, leaving chains unpaired.

TCRdb fed the 5' RACE reads into MiXCR, producing one record per CDR3 protein. The sample shows roughly 25,000 distinct CDR3 sequences, 4.5% to 6% of them seen only once. This clonotype turned up a few times. Source material: whole blood. This sequence originates from an adult who was a healthcare worker with PCR-confirmed SARS-CoV-2 infection or an uninfected control (not recorded which).

CDR3 DNA sequence: TGTGCCAGCAGCCCGACGCAGCTGGGGACTGAAGCTTTCTTT. It translates to CASSPTQLGTEAFF. The genes are TRBV7-3 and TRBJ1-1; D call uncertain. Germline lookup yields CDR1 SGHTA and CDR2 FQGTGA. The CDR3 consists of 14 residues. V lost 5 bases, J lost 5 bases, and 15 bases lay in between.